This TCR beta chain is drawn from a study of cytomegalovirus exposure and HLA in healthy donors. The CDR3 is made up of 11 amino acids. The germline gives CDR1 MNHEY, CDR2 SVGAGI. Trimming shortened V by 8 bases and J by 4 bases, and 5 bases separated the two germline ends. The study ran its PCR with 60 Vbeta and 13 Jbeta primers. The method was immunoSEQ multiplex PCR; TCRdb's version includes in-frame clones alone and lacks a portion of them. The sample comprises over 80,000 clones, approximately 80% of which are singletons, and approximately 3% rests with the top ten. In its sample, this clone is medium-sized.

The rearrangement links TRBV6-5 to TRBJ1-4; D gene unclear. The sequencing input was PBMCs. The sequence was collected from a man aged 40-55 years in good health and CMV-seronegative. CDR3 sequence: CASQDNEKLFF. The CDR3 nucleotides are TGTGCCAGCCAGGATAATGAAAAACTGTTTTTT.